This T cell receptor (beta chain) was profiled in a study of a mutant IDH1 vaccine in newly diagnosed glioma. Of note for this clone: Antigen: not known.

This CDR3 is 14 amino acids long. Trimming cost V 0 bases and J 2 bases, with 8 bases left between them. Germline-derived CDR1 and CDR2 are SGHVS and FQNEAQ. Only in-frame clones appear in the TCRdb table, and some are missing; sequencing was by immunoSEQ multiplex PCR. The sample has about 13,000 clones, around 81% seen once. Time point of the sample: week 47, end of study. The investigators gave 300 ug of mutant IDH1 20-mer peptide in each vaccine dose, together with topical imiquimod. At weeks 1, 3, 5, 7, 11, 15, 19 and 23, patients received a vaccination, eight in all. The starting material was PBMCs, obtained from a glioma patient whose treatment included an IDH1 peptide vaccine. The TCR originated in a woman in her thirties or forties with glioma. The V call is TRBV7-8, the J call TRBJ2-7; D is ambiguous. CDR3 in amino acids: CASSLAGQTYEQYF. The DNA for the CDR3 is TGTGCCAGCAGCTTAGCAGGTCAAACCTACGAGCAGTACTTC.